This TCR beta chain was recorded in a study of Graves' ophthalmopathy and Graves' hyperthyroidism. Whole-study context: Stable hyperthyroidism denotes an absence of ophthalmopathy throughout 18 months of follow-up.

It was on clinical symptoms, serum thyroxine, TRAb, thyroid ultrasound and orbital computed tomography that diagnosis relied. The study amplified TCR beta CDR3 regions using RNA transcripts. RT-PCR with HTBI primers came first, then second-round multiplex PCR. In TCRdb, the multiplex PCR reads were re-called with MiXCR into one record per CDR3 protein. The sample consists of about 590,000 distinct CDR3 sequences, approximately 35% of them appearing once. This clonotype occurred many times. With V trimmed by 0 bases and J by 5 bases, 6 bases remained unmatched. This CDR3 spans 15 amino acids. Germline CDR1 is MGHRA and CDR2 is YSYEKL.

The sample comprised peripheral blood or thyroid tissue (not recorded which). The chain carries TRBV4-1 and TRBJ1-2; 7 nucleotides align to TRBD1. This clonotype originated in an adult man with Graves' hyperthyroidism. The CDR3 loop is CASSQDVRGLYGYTF. In DNA form, the CDR3 reads TGCGCCAGCAGCCAAGACGTCAGGGGGTTATATGGCTACACCTTC.